Sequencing of this TCR beta chain was carried out in a study of T cell responses to AZD1222 COVID-19 vaccine. For this clone: Antigen unknown.

Study-level results: Across spike, vaccine-associated CD4 TCRs were found, dominant at 160-218 and 743-854.

Looked up from germline, CDR1 is MDHEN and CDR2 is SYDVKM. This CDR3 contains 20 residues. V gave up 2 bases and J gave up 0 bases, with 24 bases separating them. Assay used: immunoSEQ multiplex PCR; TCRdb lists only in-frame clones, some missing. There are 70,000 to 90,000 clones in the sample; around 87% occur only once, and around 20% lies in the top ten. The receptor's source is an adult who received the AZD1222 COVID-19 vaccine. The chain couples TRBV28 to TRBJ2-3, with a weak D call TRBD1 (6 bases). The source was peripheral blood, collected 28 days after the second AZD1222 dose. The CDR3 sequence: CASSLNTRTAALTSTDTQYF. The CDR3, as DNA: TGTGCCAGCAGTTTAAACACCCGGACAGCAGCACTTACTAGCACAGATACGCAGTATTTT.